The 4 T cell receptor beta chains in this list originate from one sample, sequenced in a study of CD8+ T cells in alopecia areata. Treatment in this sample: oral pan-JAK inhibitor, 5-10 mg twice daily. Reverse transcribed after extraction, RNA yielded cDNA as the sequencing template. The assay was immunoSEQ multiplex PCR, and TCRdb's table has in-frame clones only and misses some. This table holds 190,000 or so clones, about 62% found once. Here the sequenced sample was CD4+ T cells sorted from blood, taken at week 24, from a patient treated with tofacitinib. The receptors stem from a human donor with alopecia areata.

The rearrangement links TRBV30 to TRBJ2-7, with TRBD1 as a possible D gene (5 bases). V lost 5 bases to trimming and J lost 2 bases, with 10 bases between them. There are 12 residues in the CDR3. The germline V gene has CDR1 GTSNPN and CDR2 SVGIG (reference sequence). Written as DNA, the CDR3 is TGTGCCTGGGGCAGGGCACCCTACGAGCAGTACTTC. Its translation is CAWGRAPYEQYF.

As concerns this clone: The junction departs from the called germline gene at one end, perhaps through a read error. The V and J genes are TRBV5-1 and TRBJ2-6; D call uncertain. The germline V gene has CDR1 SGHRS and CDR2 YFSETQ. The CDR3 is made up of 16 amino acids. CDR3 DNA sequence: TGCACCAGCAGCTTGTTCACCTCCTCTGGGGCCAACGTCCTGACTTTC. This gives the protein CTSSLFTSSGANVLTF.

The V and J genes are TRBV5-6 and TRBJ1-6; D is unresolved. The CDR3 length is 17 residues. Trimming took 1 base from V and 3 from J, leaving 14 bases between them. Per the germline V gene, CDR1 is SGHDT and CDR2 is YYEEEE. As DNA, the CDR3 is TGTGCCAGCAGCTTGAGTAATCCAGCCTACTATAATTCACCCCTCCACTTT. Translating gives CASSLSNPAYYNSPLHF.

The chain links TRBV29-1 to TRBJ2-2, with D perhaps TRBD1 or TRBD2 (5 bases each). Germline V lookup: CDR1 SQVTM, CDR2 ANQGSEA. The germline V and J ends were trimmed by 3 bases and 4 bases, with 6 bases remaining between them. CDR3 length equals 12 residues. CDR3 region: CSVEGPTGELFF. CDR3 DNA: TGCAGCGTTGAGGGACCCACCGGGGAGCTGTTTTTT.